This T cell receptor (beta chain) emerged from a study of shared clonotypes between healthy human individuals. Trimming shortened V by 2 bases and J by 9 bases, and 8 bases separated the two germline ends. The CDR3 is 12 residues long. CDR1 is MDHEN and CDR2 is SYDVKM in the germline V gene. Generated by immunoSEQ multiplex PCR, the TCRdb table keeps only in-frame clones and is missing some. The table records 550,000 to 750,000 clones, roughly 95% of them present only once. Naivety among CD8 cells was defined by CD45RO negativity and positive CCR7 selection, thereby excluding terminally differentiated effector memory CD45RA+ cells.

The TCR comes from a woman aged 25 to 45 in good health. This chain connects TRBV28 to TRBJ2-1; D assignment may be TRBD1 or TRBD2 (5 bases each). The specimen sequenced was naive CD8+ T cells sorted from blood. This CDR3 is CASSLEGTEQFF. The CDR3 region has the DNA TGTGCCAGCAGTTTAGAGGGGACTGAGCAGTTCTTC.